This T cell receptor (beta chain) was retrieved from a study of neoadjuvant nivolumab and ipilimumab in lung cancer. Sequencing was performed with immunoSEQ multiplex PCR; in TCRdb, only in-frame clones are kept and a portion is missing. Of thousands of clones listed, about 90% are singletons. Germline assignment: CDR1 SGHKS and CDR2 YYEKEE (reference sequence). The CDR3 covers 15 residues. V lost 4 bases and J 8 bases, leaving 21 bases between the germline ends. The input for sequencing was adjacent normal lung tissue, taken after neoadjuvant nivolumab, alone or with ipilimumab, at or shortly before surgery. The V call is TRBV5-5, the J call TRBJ1-1; no definite D call. This receptor was obtained from an adult with non-small cell lung cancer. In DNA form, the CDR3 reads TGTGCCAGCAGCCTCGGAAGGGATAGAATCCACGAAGCTTTCTTT. This codes for CASSLGRDRIHEAFF.